This T cell receptor beta chain was found in a study of shared clonotypes between healthy human individuals. The repertoire was sequenced with immunoSEQ multiplex PCR; TCRdb's copy has only in-frame clones and lacks some. The repertoire consists of about 490,000 clones, with 60% to 85% occurring once and the leading ten covering around 13%. V was clipped by 3 bases and J by 7 bases, with 10 bases between them. This CDR3 has 13 amino acids. Germline CDR1 ENHRY, CDR2 SYGVKD. Sample: PBMCs. The chain employs TRBV10-3 and TRBJ1-5; TRBD1 is a possible D gene (5 bases). The origin of this receptor is a woman aged 40 to 55 in good health. Some clones in this sample may be carry-over from other donors' samples. The CDR3 protein is CAISDSGDQPQHF. The CDR3 nucleotides are TGTGCCATCAGTGATTCGGGGGACCAGCCCCAGCATTTT.